The 20 T cell receptor beta chains reported below all come from one sample, sequenced in a study of T cell repertoires in aging, cancer and after chemotherapy. Multiplex touch-down PCR with TRB-A/B primers amplified rearranged V-D-J TRB sequences. From the multiplex PCR reads, TCRdb called clonotypes with MiXCR, one entry per CDR3 protein. The sample consists of roughly 10,000 distinct CDR3 sequences, approximately 24% of them appearing once. The template was genomic DNA from peripheral blood, not RNA. Sequenced sample: blood. Receptor source: a human donor in good health.

The chain recombines TRBV28 with TRBJ1-4, with D possibly being TRBD1 (6 bases). CDR3 size: 15 residues. CDR1 and CDR2 from the germline V gene are MDHEN and SYDVKM. V lost 9 bases and J 0 bases, leaving 14 bases between the germline ends. This CDR3 is CASLQGGTTNEKLFF. The CDR3 nucleotides are TGTGCCAGTTTACAGGGTGGGACAACTAATGAAAAACTGTTTTTT.

In its sample, this clonotype is medium-sized. The gene calls are TRBV7-2 and TRBJ2-3; TRBD1 or TRBD2 may be the D gene (5 bases each). CDR1 and CDR2 from the germline V gene are SGHTA and FQGNSA. The CDR3 runs 15 residues. Trimming removed 0 bases from V and 1 base from J, with 8 bases in between. The CDR3 loop reads CASSLAGTRTDTQYF. In nucleotides, the CDR3 is TGTGCCAGCAGCTTAGCAGGGACCCGCACAGATACGCAGTATTTT.

This clonotype was found a few times. The chain is built from TRBV25-1 and TRBJ2-7, with D perhaps assigned TRBD1 or TRBD2 (6 bases each). The CDR3 runs 12 residues. V was trimmed by 5 bases and J by 5 bases, leaving 10 bases between them. Germline CDR1 is MGHDK and CDR2 is SYGVNS. CDR3 coding DNA: TGTGCCAGCAGTCTAAGGGGGGACGAGCAGTACTTC. It encodes CASSLRGDEQYF.

This rearrangement joins TRBV4-3 to TRBJ2-2; either TRBD1 or TRBD2 may fit D (5 bases each). Germline values: CDR1 LGHNA, CDR2 YSLEER. V lost 1 base and J lost 7, with 13 bases in between. This CDR3 has 15 amino acids. The CDR3: CASSQVGTLGGELFF. The CDR3 DNA is TGCGCCAGCAGCCAAGTAGGGACGTTAGGCGGGGAGCTGTTTTTT.

By its share, this clonotype is medium-sized. The rearrangement uses TRBV27 and TRBJ1-2, with a weak D call TRBD1 (6 bases). Per the germline V gene, CDR1 is MNHEY and CDR2 is SMNVEV (reference sequence). The length of the CDR3 is 15 residues. V was clipped by 0 bases and J by 4 bases, with 12 bases between them. Here the CDR3 reads CASSLSRRRGYGYTF. For the CDR3, the DNA is TGTGCCAGCAGTTTATCGAGGCGCAGGGGCTATGGCTACACCTTC.

This clonotype has a handful of counts. The gene calls are TRBV5-4 and TRBJ2-7, with TRBD1 matching 8 bases. CDR3 length: 14 residues. Germline loops: CDR1 SGHNT, CDR2 YYREEE (reference sequence). After removal of 5 bases from V and 6 bases from J, the junction contained 10 bases not matched to a gene. The DNA for the CDR3 is TGTGCCAGCAGGGCCCCGGGACAGGAACGCGAGCAGTACTTC. Its translation is CASRAPGQEREQYF.

The rearrangement links TRBV15 to TRBJ2-1; tentatively, D is TRBD1 (6 bases). Germline V gene sequence: CDR1 LNHNV, CDR2 YYDKDF (reference sequence). V lost 1 base to trimming and J lost 7 bases, with 20 bases between them. The CDR3 loop spans 17 amino acids. The CDR3 region is CATSRGWDNLIQNEQFF. The CDR3 DNA follows: TGTGCCACCAGCAGAGGTTGGGACAATCTAATTCAGAATGAGCAGTTCTTC.

This clonotype is categorized as medium-sized. The CDR3 DNA reads TGTGCCAGTAGTAAGGGGACTAGCGGGGCCCCCTGGGAGCAGTACTTC. Translated: CASSKGTSGAPWEQYF. This chain links TRBV19 with TRBJ2-7; TRBD2 agrees at 13 bases. V shed 4 bases, J shed 7 bases, and the junction held 10 bases outside the gene matches. CDR3 length: 16 residues. Looked up from germline, CDR1 is LNHDA and CDR2 is SQIVND (reference sequence).

This clonotype is a singleton in its sample. The J gene is TRBJ2-2, the V gene TRBV20-1; D gene uncertain. Germline loops: CDR1 DFQATT, CDR2 SNEGSKA (reference sequence). V lost 5 bases to trimming and J lost 3 bases, with 13 bases between them. The CDR3 consists of 14 residues. CDR3 in amino acids: CSAALSADTGELFF. The CDR3 nucleotides are TGCAGTGCTGCCCTTTCTGCGGACACCGGGGAGCTGTTTTTT.

By frequency in the sample, this clonotype is medium-sized (0.01 to 0.1%). The chain uses TRBV19 and TRBJ2-7; possibly TRBD1 for D (5 bases). The germline V gene encodes CDR1 LNHDA and CDR2 SQIVND (reference sequence). The CDR3 sequence is 14 residues long. V lost 3 bases to trimming and J lost 2 bases, with 11 bases between them. The CDR3 bases are TGTGCCAGTAGTATTGTGCCAGGGCCCTACGAGCAGTACTTC. The encoded protein is CASSIVPGPYEQYF.

The chain uses TRBV9 and TRBJ2-3; 7 bases match TRBD2. The CDR3 extends over 15 amino acids. The germline CDR1 and CDR2 sequences are SGDLS and YYNGEE. V dropped 0 bases and J dropped 0; count of bases not matched to a gene: 1. Written as DNA, the CDR3 is TGTGCCAGCAGCGTAGCCGGGGGGAGCACAGATACGCAGTATTTT. Translating gives CASSVAGGSTDTQYF.

By sample fraction, this clonotype is medium-sized. In nucleotides, the CDR3 is TGTGCCTGGAGTCGGGACGTAGGAAACACCATATATTTT. This codes for CAWSRDVGNTIYF. This chain uses TRBV30 with TRBJ1-3; a weak D match, TRBD1 (5 bases). Germline assignment: CDR1 GTSNPN and CDR2 SVGIG (reference sequence). The V gene lost 2 bases and the J gene lost 4 bases, with 9 bases spanning the gap. The CDR3 spans 13 residues.

This clonotype was seen a few times. The genes are TRBV20-1 and TRBJ2-3; D possibly corresponds to TRBD2 (5 bases). Trimming pared 7 bases from V and 0 bases from J, leaving 8 bases between. This CDR3 is built from 12 residues. Germline V gives CDR1 DFQATT, CDR2 SNEGSKA (reference sequence). CDR3 nucleotides: TGCAGTGGAAGGACTAGCACAGATACGCAGTATTTT. This translates into CSGRTSTDTQYF.

This clonotype occurred a few times. The genes are TRBV5-1 and TRBJ2-1, with a weak D call TRBD2 (5 bases). Germline V lookup: CDR1 SGHRS, CDR2 YFSETQ. The CDR3 consists of 14 residues. The ends were cut back, 4 bases at V and 6 bases at J, with 14 bases in the middle. CDR3 residues: CASSPDLAVNEQFF. For the CDR3, the DNA is TGCGCCAGCAGCCCGGACCTAGCTGTCAATGAGCAGTTCTTC.

The chain employs TRBV4-1 and TRBJ2-2; D gene ambiguous. This CDR3 has 14 residues. In germline, CDR1 is MGHRA, CDR2 YSYEKL. V lost 0 bases and J 6 bases, leaving 8 bases between the germline ends. CDR3 nucleotide sequence: TGCGCCAGCAGCCAAGAGTACATCCCCGGGGAGCTGTTTTTT. Translating it yields CASSQEYIPGELFF.

This clonotype is deemed medium-sized. This sequence joins TRBV19 and TRBJ1-5, with a tentative D call TRBD1 (6 bases). The length of the CDR3 is 14 residues. V was trimmed by 7 bases and J by 6 bases, leaving 16 bases between them. Germline CDR1 and CDR2: LNHDA and SQIVND (reference sequence). The CDR3 reads CASMGTSGIQPQHF. The CDR3 DNA reads as TGTGCCAGTATGGGGACATCTGGCATTCAGCCCCAGCATTTT.

This chain connects TRBV5-1 to TRBJ2-3; 13 nucleotides agree with TRBD2. The V segment lost 4 bases and the J segment 2 bases; nucleotides outside the gene matches: 4. CDR1 is SGHRS, CDR2 YFSETQ, per germline. This CDR3 contains 16 residues. CDR3 in amino acids: CASSTGTSGDTDTQYF. DNA for the CDR3: TGCGCCAGCAGCACCGGGACTAGCGGGGACACAGATACGCAGTATTTT.

By sample share, this clonotype is medium-sized. The gene calls are TRBV7-2 and TRBJ2-3; D is ambiguous. There are 13 residues in the CDR3. V lost 5 bases, J lost 1 base, and 7 bases lay in between. Germline CDR1 SGHTA, CDR2 FQGNSA. CDR3: CASSPPGTDTQYF. CDR3 in DNA: TGTGCCAGCAGCCCGCCAGGCACAGATACGCAGTATTTT.

V usage is TRBV12-3 or TRBV12-4 and J usage is TRBJ2-3, with TRBD2 matching over 7 bases. V was pared by 0 bases and J by 5 bases, with 5 bases of the junction left unmatched. CDR3 size: 15 residues. Here the CDR3 DNA reads TGTGCCAGCAGTTTAGCGGGGGGGAGGAGAGATACGCAGTATTTT. It translates to CASSLAGGRRDTQYF.

This clonotype is categorized as medium-sized. This chain joins TRBV19 and TRBJ2-6, with 7 bases lining up with TRBD2. The ends lost 10 bases at V and 4 bases at J; junction bases unmatched: 10. The length of the CDR3 is 15 residues. Germline CDR1 reads LNHDA; CDR2 reads SQIVND (reference sequence). The CDR3 region has the DNA TGTGCCACTATGGCGGGGGAGGCAGGGGCCAACGTCCTGACTTTC. It encodes CATMAGEAGANVLTF.